A selection of T cell receptor beta chains follows, all from one sample in a study of blood T cell repertoires in COVID-19. Profiled with immunoSEQ multiplex PCR; TCRdb holds only in-frame clones, not every one. The sample holds about 190,000 clones, about 88% seen once. Specimen: peripheral blood. The receptor source for this set is a man aged 30 to 45 with active or convalescent COVID-19. Each CDR3 is given with its conserved first and last residue. Each record gives: V gene, J gene, clone size, D gene, CDR3 protein, CDR3 DNA. The D gene is left open where the match is weak. Only some rows state a clone size, as once, few, many or a class for expanded clones.

>TRBV27|TRBJ1-1|-|TRBD1
CASKGQGPYTEAFF
TGTGCCAGCAAAGGACAGGGGCCGTACACTGAAGCTTTCTTT
>TRBV7-3|TRBJ1-2|-|-
CASRRPGLSYGYTF
TGTGCCAGCAGGCGTCCGGGACTGAGTTATGGCTACACCTTC
>TRBV5-3|TRBJ1-5|once|-
CARSRGGLGQPQHF
TGTGCCAGAAGCCGCGGGGGGTTGGGTCAGCCCCAGCATTTT
>TRBV28|TRBJ2-1|once|TRBD2
CASSPSGLAREQFF
TGTGCCAGCAGTCCCTCCGGACTAGCGCGTGAGCAGTTCTTC
>TRBV11-2|TRBJ1-1|-|TRBD1
CASSSGTGGTEAFF
TGTGCCAGCAGTTCCGGGACAGGGGGCACTGAAGCTTTCTTT
>TRBV11-3|TRBJ2-1|-|-
CASSSHQAPHDEQFF
TGTGCCAGCAGCTCACACCAGGCCCCGCACGATGAGCAGTTCTTC
>TRBV24-1|TRBJ2-7|-|TRBD2
CATSDPGTSGSGEQYF
TGTGCCACCAGTGACCCCGGGACTAGCGGGAGTGGCGAGCAGTACTTC
>TRBV11-2|TRBJ1-1|few|-
CASSQTVSRGEAFF
TGTGCCAGCAGCCAAACGGTCTCTCGGGGTGAAGCTTTCTTT
>TRBV6-1|TRBJ1-5|-|-
CASSENAGNQPQHF
TGTGCCAGCAGTGAAAACGCAGGGAATCAGCCCCAGCATTTT
>TRBV12-5|TRBJ2-1|-|-
CASASGDNEQFF
TGTGCTAGTGCTTCCGGGGACAATGAGCAGTTCTTC
>TRBV11-3|TRBJ2-1|-|TRBD2
CASSFSGGSYNEQFF
TGTGCCAGCAGCTTTAGCGGGGGCTCCTACAATGAGCAGTTCTTC
>TRBV27|TRBJ2-1|-|TRBD2
CASSAGLQIYNEQFF
TGTGCCAGCAGTGCGGGACTACAAATCTACAATGAGCAGTTCTTC
>TRBV19|TRBJ2-6|few|-
CASSTWTASGANVLTF
TGTGCCAGTAGTACTTGGACAGCCTCTGGGGCCAACGTCCTGACTTTC
>TRBV6-5|TRBJ2-5|-|-
CASSEDTLTQYF
TGTGCCAGCAGCGAGGACACCTTGACCCAGTACTTC
>TRBV19|TRBJ2-2|-|TRBD2
CASSILGGGANTGELFF
TGTGCCAGTAGTATACTGGGGGGAGGGGCGAACACCGGGGAGCTGTTTTTT
>TRBV5-1|TRBJ2-3|-|-
CASSLAGGTTDTQYF
TGCGCCAGCAGCTTGGCGGGGGGCACCACAGATACGCAGTATTTT
>TRBV5-5|TRBJ1-3|-|-
CASSLNAGSGNTIYF
TGTGCCAGCAGCTTGAACGCAGGGTCTGGAAACACCATATATTTT